The present T cell receptor beta chain was sequenced within a study of T-cell reconstitution after alpha-beta-depleted transplantation in children. V was clipped by 4 bases and J by 8 bases; unmatched bases: 6. This CDR3 has 14 amino acids. CDR1 and CDR2 (germline): MRHNA, SNTAGT. TCRbeta library preparation incorporated unique molecular identifiers. TCRdb processed the PCR reads anew with MiXCR; each CDR3 protein has one entry. The sample carries 200,000 to 250,000 distinct CDR3 sequences, 25% recorded once. The chain is built from TRBV6-4 and TRBJ2-1; 9 bases are shared with TRBD2. This clonotype was sampled from a girl aged 2 to 10 with Fanconi anemia, due to receive a stem cell transplant. Sequencing used PBMCs, obtained before TCRalphabeta/CD19-depleted stem cell transplant. The CDR3 DNA sequence: TGTGCCAGCAGTGTGGCGGGAGGGACCGATGAGCAGTTCTTC. It translates to CASSVAGGTDEQFF.